This TCR beta chain was captured by sequencing in a study of shared clonotypes between healthy human individuals. For this clone: What it binds is unknown.

CDR1 is GTSNPN, CDR2 SVGIG, per germline (reference sequence). The length of the CDR3 is 14 residues. V dropped 1 base and J dropped 3 bases, with 11 bases sitting between them. Among the donors, all were Caucasian adults who lived in Nashville, Tennessee. Findings and caveats of the study: Roughly 5% of naive CD4 clonotypes were common to a handful of donors.

Assay runs were performed at deep level. Here immunoSEQ multiplex PCR was the method, and the copy in TCRdb shows in-frame clones only, minus some. Among more than 900,000 clones, roughly 74% were seen once, and the ten largest hold 0.5% to 0.65%. Sequenced input: memory CD4+ T cells from PBMCs. The subset: CD45RA-negative fraction. The rearrangement joins TRBV30 to TRBJ2-3, with D possibly being TRBD2 (6 bases). The origin of this receptor is a man between 18 and 35 years old in good health. Some clones in this sample may be carry-over from other donors' samples. The CDR3 spells CAWSADRGTDTQYF. CDR3 DNA: TGTGCCTGGAGTGCGGATCGGGGGACAGATACGCAGTATTTT.